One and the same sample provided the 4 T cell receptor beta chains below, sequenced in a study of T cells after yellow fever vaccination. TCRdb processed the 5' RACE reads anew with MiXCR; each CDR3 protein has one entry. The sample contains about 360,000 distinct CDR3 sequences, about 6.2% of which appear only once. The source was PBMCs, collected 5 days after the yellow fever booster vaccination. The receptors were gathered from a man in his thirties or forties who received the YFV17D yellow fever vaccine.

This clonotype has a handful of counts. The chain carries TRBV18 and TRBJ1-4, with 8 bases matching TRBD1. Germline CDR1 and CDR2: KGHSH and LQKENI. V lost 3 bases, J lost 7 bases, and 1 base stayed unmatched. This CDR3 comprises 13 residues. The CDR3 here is CASSPGTGEKLFF. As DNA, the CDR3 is TGTGCCAGCTCACCTGGGACAGGTGAAAAACTGTTTTTT.

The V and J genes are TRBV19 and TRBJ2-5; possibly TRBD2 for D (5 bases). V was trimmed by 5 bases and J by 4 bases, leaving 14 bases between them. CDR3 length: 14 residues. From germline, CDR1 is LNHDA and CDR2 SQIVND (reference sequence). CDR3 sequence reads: CASSDGGSGETQYF. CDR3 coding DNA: TGTGCCAGTAGTGACGGTGGGAGTGGAGAGACCCAGTACTTC.

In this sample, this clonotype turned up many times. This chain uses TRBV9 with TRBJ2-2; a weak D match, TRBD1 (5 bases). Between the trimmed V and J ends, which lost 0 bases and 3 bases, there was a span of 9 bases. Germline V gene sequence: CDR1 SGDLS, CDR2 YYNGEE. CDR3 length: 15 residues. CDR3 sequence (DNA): TGTGCCAGCAGCGTAGGGGGCTCCTACACCGGGGAGCTGTTTTTT. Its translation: CASSVGGSYTGELFF.

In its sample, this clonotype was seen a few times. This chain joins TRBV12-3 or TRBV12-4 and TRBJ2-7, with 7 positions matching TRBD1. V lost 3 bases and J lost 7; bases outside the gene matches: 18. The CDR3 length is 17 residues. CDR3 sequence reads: CASSFRIFAGGTDEQYF. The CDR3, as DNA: TGTGCCAGCAGTTTTCGCATTTTTGCAGGGGGTACCGATGAGCAGTACTTC.